This paragraph reports one T cell receptor beta chain. As yet, its antigen is unknown. V lost 0 bases to trimming and J lost 6 bases, with 23 bases between them. The germline CDR1 and CDR2 sequences are MNHEY and SVGAGI. The CDR3 consists of 18 residues. One entry per CDR3 protein results from TCRdb running MiXCR on the 5' RACE reads. Among about 560,000 distinct CDR3 sequences, 15% to 20% were seen once, and the ten largest hold about 7.5%. This sample is drawn from a study of T-cell memory formation after mild COVID-19. The study's findings and limits: Among clones contracting day 15 to 85, CD4/CD8 was balanced, whereas later expanders leaned CD4+. Some SARS-CoV-2-responding clones were already detected in memory before infection.

This rearrangement joins TRBV6-5 to TRBJ1-1, with D uncertain. Sequencing was performed on PBMCs or a T cell subset sorted from them (not recorded which). The sequence came from an adult woman who had mild COVID-19 (a few samples of this study predate the infection). Cell type and time point are not known. The CDR3 region is CASSYSRSRRGGAAEAFF. The DNA for the CDR3 is TGTGCCAGCAGTTACTCGCGGTCCCGGCGGGGAGGTGCGGCTGAAGCTTTCTTT.